Sequencing of this TCR beta chain was carried out in a study of T-cell memory formation after mild COVID-19. Study-wide points: CD4+ contracting clones lay mainly in CM and EM, CD8+ ones in EMRA. In pre-infection memory, a portion of responding clones appeared, which suggested that cross-reactive memory joined. Balance between CD4 and CD8 was seen in clones contracting day 15 to 85, and a CD4+ lean was seen in later expanders.

5'RACE with constant-segment primers yielded barcoded, UMI-tagged TCR alpha and TCR beta cDNA libraries. TCRdb called the 5' RACE reads again in MiXCR, with one record for every CDR3 protein. The sample lists 30,000 or so distinct CDR3 sequences; 20% to 25% were seen once. This clonotype was seen repeatedly, ten times or more. The antigen is unknown. The CDR3 contains 14 residues. Germline V gene lookup returns CDR1 MNHEY and CDR2 SVGAGI. Unmatched junction bases numbered 4, after V lost 2 bases and J lost 7 bases. The sample taken for sequencing was PBMCs or a T cell subset sorted from them (not recorded which). This TCR came from an adult who had mild COVID-19 (a few samples of this study predate the infection). Cell type and time point are not known. The chain has TRBV6-5 and TRBJ1-2; 10 bases match TRBD1. The CDR3 loop is CASSYRQGAIGYTF. As DNA, the CDR3 is TGTGCCAGCAGTTACAGACAGGGGGCTATTGGCTACACCTTC.